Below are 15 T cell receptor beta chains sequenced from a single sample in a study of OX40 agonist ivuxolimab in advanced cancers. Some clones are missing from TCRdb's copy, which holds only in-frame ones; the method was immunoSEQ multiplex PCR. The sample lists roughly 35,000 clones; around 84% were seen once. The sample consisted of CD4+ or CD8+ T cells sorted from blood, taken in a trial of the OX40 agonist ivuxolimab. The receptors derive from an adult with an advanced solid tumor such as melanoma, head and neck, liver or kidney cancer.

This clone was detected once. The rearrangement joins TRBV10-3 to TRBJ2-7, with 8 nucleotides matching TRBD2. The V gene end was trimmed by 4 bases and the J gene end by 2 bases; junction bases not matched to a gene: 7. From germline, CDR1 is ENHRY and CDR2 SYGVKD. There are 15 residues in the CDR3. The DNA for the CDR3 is TGTGCCATCAGTGCCACTAGCGGACTTACCTACGAGCAGTACTTC. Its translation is CAISATSGLTYEQYF.

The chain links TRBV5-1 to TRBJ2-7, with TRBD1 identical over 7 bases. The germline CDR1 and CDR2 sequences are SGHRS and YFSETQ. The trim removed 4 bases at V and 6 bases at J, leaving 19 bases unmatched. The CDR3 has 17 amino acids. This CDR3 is CASSPTGDSWGVSEQYF. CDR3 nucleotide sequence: TGCGCCAGCAGCCCGACTGGGGACAGCTGGGGAGTTAGCGAGCAGTACTTC.

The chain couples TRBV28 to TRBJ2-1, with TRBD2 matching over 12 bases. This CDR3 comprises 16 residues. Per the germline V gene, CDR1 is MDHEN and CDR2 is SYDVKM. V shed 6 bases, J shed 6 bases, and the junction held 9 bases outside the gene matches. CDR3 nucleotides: TGTGCCAGCAGGCAGCAGCCTAGCGGGGGGGGCAATGAGCAGTTCTTC. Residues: CASRQQPSGGGNEQFF.

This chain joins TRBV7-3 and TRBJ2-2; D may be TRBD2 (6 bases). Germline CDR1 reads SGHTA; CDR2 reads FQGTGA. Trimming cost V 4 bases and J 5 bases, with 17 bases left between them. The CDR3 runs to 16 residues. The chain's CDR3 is CASSSDGGGRTGELFF. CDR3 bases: TGTGCCAGCAGCTCGGACGGGGGAGGTAGAACCGGGGAGCTGTTTTTT.

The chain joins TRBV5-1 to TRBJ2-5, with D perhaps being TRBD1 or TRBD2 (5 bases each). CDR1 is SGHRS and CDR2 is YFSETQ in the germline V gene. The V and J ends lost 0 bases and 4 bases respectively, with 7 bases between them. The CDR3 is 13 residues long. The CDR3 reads CASSLGGTETQYF. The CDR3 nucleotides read TGCGCCAGCAGCTTGGGGGGGACAGAGACCCAGTACTTC.

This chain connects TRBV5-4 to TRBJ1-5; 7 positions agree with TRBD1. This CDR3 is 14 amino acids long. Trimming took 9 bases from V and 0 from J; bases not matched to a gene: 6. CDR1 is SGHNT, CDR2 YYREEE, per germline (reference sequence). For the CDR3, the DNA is TGTGCCACCTCGACAGGGAATAGCAATCAGCCCCAGCATTTT. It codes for CATSTGNSNQPQHF.

CDR3 region: CAWRGGASGKLTDTQYF. In nucleotides, the CDR3 is TGTGCCTGGAGGGGCGGGGCTAGCGGGAAACTCACAGATACGCAGTATTTT. The chain is built from TRBV30 and TRBJ2-3; 9 positions agree with TRBD2. Trimming removed 3 bases from V and 2 bases from J; junction bases left unmatched: 12. The CDR3 consists of 17 residues. From germline, CDR1 is GTSNPN and CDR2 SVGIG (reference sequence). Full variable domain (remainder filled in from reference TRBV30 and TRBJ2-3): SQTIHQWPATLVQPVGSPLSLECTVEGTSNPNLYWYRQAAGRGLQLLFYSVGIGQISSEVPQNLSASRPQDRQFILSSKKLLLSDSGFYLCAWRGGASGKLTDTQYFGPGTRLTVL.

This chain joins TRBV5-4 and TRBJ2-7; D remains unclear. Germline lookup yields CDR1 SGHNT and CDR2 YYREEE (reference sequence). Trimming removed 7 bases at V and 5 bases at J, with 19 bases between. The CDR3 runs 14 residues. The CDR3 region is CASYSGGLRNEQYF. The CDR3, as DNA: TGTGCCAGCTATTCGGGCGGCTTACGGAACGAGCAGTACTTC.

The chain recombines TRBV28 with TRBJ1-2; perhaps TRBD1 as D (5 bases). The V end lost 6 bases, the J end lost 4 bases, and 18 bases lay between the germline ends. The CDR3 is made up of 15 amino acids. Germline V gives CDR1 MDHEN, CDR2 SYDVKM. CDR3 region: CASRRRQRGPYGYTF. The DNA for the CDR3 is TGTGCCAGCAGGAGGAGACAGAGGGGCCCCTATGGCTACACCTTC.

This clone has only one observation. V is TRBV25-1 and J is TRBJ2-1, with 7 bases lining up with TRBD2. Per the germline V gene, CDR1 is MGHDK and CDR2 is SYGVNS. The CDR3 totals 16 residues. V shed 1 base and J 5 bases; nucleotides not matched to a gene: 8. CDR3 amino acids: CASSELGGSGDNEQFF. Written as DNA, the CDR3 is TGTGCCAGCAGTGAATTGGGAGGGAGCGGGGACAATGAGCAGTTCTTC.

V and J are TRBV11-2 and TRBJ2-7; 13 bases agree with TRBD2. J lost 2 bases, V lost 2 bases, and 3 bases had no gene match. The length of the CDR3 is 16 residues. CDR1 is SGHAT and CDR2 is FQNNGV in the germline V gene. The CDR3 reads CASSLFGTSGAYEQYF. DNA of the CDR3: TGTGCCAGCAGCTTATTTGGGACTAGCGGGGCCTACGAGCAGTACTTC. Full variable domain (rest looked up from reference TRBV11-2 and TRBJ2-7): EAGVAQSPRYKIIEKRQSVAFWCNPISGHATLYWYQQILGQGPKLLIQFQNNGVVDDSQLPKDRFSAERLKGVDSTLKIQPAKLEDSAVYLCASSLFGTSGAYEQYFGPGTRLTVT.

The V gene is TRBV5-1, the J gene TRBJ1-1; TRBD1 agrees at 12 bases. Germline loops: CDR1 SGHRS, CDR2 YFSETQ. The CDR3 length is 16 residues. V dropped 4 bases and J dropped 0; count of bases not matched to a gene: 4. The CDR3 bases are TGCGCCAGCAGCCCCGGGACAGGGGGCATGAACACTGAAGCTTTCTTT. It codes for CASSPGTGGMNTEAFF.

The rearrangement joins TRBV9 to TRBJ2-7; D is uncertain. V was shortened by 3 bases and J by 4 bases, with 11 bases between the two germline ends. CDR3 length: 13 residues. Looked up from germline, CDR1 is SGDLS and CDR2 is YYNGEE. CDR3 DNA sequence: TGTGCCAGCAGCGCCGTGGGGATTTACGAGCAGTACTTC. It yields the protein CASSAVGIYEQYF.

CDR3 DNA sequence: TGTGCCAGCAGCGTAGGTGGGGCGGACACAGATACGCAGTATTTT. The encoded protein is CASSVGGADTDTQYF. The genes are TRBV9 and TRBJ2-3; D might be TRBD1 (5 bases). CDR1 SGDLS and CDR2 YYNGEE come from the germline V gene. This CDR3 has 15 residues. V was pared by 0 bases and J by 2 bases, with 10 bases between.

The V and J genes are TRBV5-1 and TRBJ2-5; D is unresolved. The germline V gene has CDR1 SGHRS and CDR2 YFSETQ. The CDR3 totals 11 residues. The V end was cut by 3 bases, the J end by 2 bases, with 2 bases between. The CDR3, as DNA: TGCGCCAGCAGCTCGCAAGAGACCCAGTACTTC. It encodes CASSSQETQYF.